These T cell receptor beta chains were read from a single sample in a study of CD8 T cells in ankylosing spondylitis. TCRdb re-derived calls from the 5' RACE reads in MiXCR, one entry per CDR3 protein. The repertoire has 90,000 to 120,000 distinct CDR3 sequences, around 24% of them found once; the top ten carry approximately 13%. Material for sequencing was synovial fluid, either unsorted or a sorted T cell fraction (not recorded which). The receptors derive from a male donor with ankylosing spondylitis. CDR3s include the opening cysteine and the closing phenylalanine or tryptophan. D genes are given only for firm matches. For some rows the clone size is stated as once, few or many, or as a class when expanded; others skip it.

D: .
V: TRBV3-1
size: few
J: TRBJ2-1
CDR3: CASSQRTIENEQFF
DNA: TGTGCCAGCAGCCAAAGGACTATCGAGAATGAGCAGTTCTTC

D: TRBD2
V: TRBV15
size: once
J: TRBJ2-3
CDR3: CATSSGGRAGDTQYF
DNA: TGTGCCACCAGCAGTGGCGGGAGGGCGGGAGATACGCAGTATTTT

D: TRBD1
V: TRBV2
size: .
J: TRBJ2-1
CDR3: CASRWDRVNEQFF
DNA: TGTGCCAGCAGGTGGGACAGGGTCAATGAGCAGTTCTTC

D: TRBD2
V: TRBV10-3
size: .
J: TRBJ2-2
CDR3: CAISESDGLADFANTGELFF
DNA: TGTGCCATCAGTGAGTCGGATGGGCTAGCGGACTTCGCGAACACCGGGGAGCTGTTTTTT

D: TRBD1
V: TRBV5-6
size: many
J: TRBJ2-5
CDR3: CASSSTGVRSQYF
DNA: TGTGCCAGCAGCTCAACAGGGGTTAGGTCCCAGTACTTC

D: .
V: TRBV12-3/TRBV12-4
size: .
J: TRBJ1-2
CDR3: CASSLALVGYTF
DNA: TGTGCCAGCAGTTTGGCTCTAGTTGGCTACACCTTC

D: TRBD1
V: TRBV20-1
size: .
J: TRBJ1-2
CDR3: CSAGDRDYGYTF
DNA: TGCAGTGCTGGGGACAGGGACTATGGCTACACCTTC

D: TRBD2
V: TRBV27
size: once
J: TRBJ2-7
CDR3: CASSPQSGRPYEQYF
DNA: TGTGCCAGCAGTCCCCAGAGCGGGAGGCCCTACGAGCAGTACTTC

D: .
V: TRBV7-9
size: few
J: TRBJ2-1
CDR3: CASSPRTFSWGEQFF
DNA: TGTGCCAGCAGCCCCCGGACTTTCTCCTGGGGTGAGCAGTTCTTC

D: .
V: TRBV7-2
size: .
J: TRBJ1-5
CDR3: CASSLVWGGNQPQHF
DNA: TGTGCCAGCAGCTTAGTGTGGGGAGGTAATCAGCCCCAGCATTTT

D: .
V: TRBV11-2
size: many
J: TRBJ1-1
CDR3: CASSLAAGNTEAFF
DNA: TGTGCCAGCAGCTTAGCGGCGGGGAACACTGAAGCTTTCTTT

D: .
V: TRBV20-1
size: few
J: TRBJ2-3
CDR3: CSPLGITDTQYF
DNA: TGCAGCCCCTTGGGGATCACAGATACGCAGTATTTT

D: .
V: TRBV11-2
size: many
J: TRBJ2-1
CDR3: CASSLQGYDNEQFF
DNA: TGTGCCAGCAGCCTCCAGGGGTACGACAATGAGCAGTTCTTC

D: TRBD1
V: TRBV2
size: many
J: TRBJ1-2
CDR3: CASSTGENYGYTF
DNA: TGTGCCAGCAGTACAGGGGAAAACTATGGCTACACCTTC

D: TRBD1
V: TRBV6-1
size: .
J: TRBJ2-7
CDR3: CASTWTGNEQYF
DNA: TGTGCCAGCACTTGGACAGGGAACGAGCAGTACTTC

D: TRBD1
V: TRBV19
size: few
J: TRBJ1-5
CDR3: CASSIDRGGDQPQHF
DNA: TGTGCCAGTAGTATTGACAGGGGTGGCGATCAGCCCCAGCATTTT

D: TRBD2
V: TRBV24-1
size: few
J: TRBJ2-1
CDR3: CATSPRQAGGSYNEQFF
DNA: TGTGCCACCAGCCCCCGTCAAGCGGGAGGCTCCTACAATGAGCAGTTCTTC

D: TRBD2
V: TRBV20-1
size: .
J: TRBJ2-1
CDR3: CSARVIAGDEQFF
DNA: TGCAGTGCTAGAGTAATAGCGGGAGACGAGCAGTTCTTC

D: TRBD1
V: TRBV15
size: .
J: TRBJ2-7
CDR3: CATSRNNRGSHEQYF
DNA: TGTGCCACCAGCAGAAACAACAGGGGTAGCCACGAGCAGTACTTC

D: .
V: TRBV18
size: many
J: TRBJ1-5
CDR3: CASSPDRSQPQHF
DNA: TGTGCCAGCTCACCAGACAGGAGCCAGCCCCAGCATTTT

D: TRBD2
V: TRBV10-1
size: many
J: TRBJ2-1
CDR3: CASSGPSELAAFYNEQFF
DNA: TGCGCCAGCAGTGGTCCGAGTGAGCTAGCGGCCTTCTACAATGAGCAGTTCTTC

D: .
V: TRBV5-1
size: .
J: TRBJ1-2
CDR3: CASSLESAVGGYGYTF
DNA: TGCGCCAGCAGCTTGGAATCAGCCGTAGGCGGCTATGGCTACACCTTC

D: TRBD2
V: TRBV10-3
size: .
J: TRBJ2-3
CDR3: CAISSASGVYSTDTQYF
DNA: TGTGCCATCAGTTCGGCTAGCGGGGTCTATAGCACAGATACGCAGTATTTT

D: .
V: TRBV5-1
size: few
J: TRBJ2-1
CDR3: CASKTGTPPINEQFF
DNA: TGCGCCAGCAAAACCGGGACTCCCCCCATCAATGAGCAGTTCTTC

D: .
V: TRBV20-1
size: .
J: TRBJ1-1
CDR3: CSALGILNTEAFF
DNA: TGCAGTGCTTTGGGGATTCTTAACACTGAAGCTTTCTTT

D: .
V: TRBV6-1
size: few
J: TRBJ2-1
CDR3: CAPGHEQFF
DNA: TGTGCCCCCGGGCATGAGCAGTTCTTC

D: TRBD1
V: TRBV14
size: few
J: TRBJ1-2
CDR3: CASSVGPGQGANGYTF
DNA: TGTGCCAGCAGCGTCGGACCGGGACAGGGGGCTAATGGCTACACCTTC

D: .
V: TRBV25-1
size: few
J: TRBJ2-5
CDR3: CASSEGNEGTQYF
DNA: TGTGCCAGCAGTGAAGGCAATGAAGGGACCCAGTACTTC

D: TRBD2
V: TRBV24-1
size: .
J: TRBJ2-3
CDR3: CATSDPTSGRADTQYF
DNA: TGTGCCACCAGTGATCCGACTAGCGGGAGGGCTGATACGCAGTATTTT

D: .
V: TRBV29-1
size: .
J: TRBJ2-4
CDR3: CSVEVLANIQYF
DNA: TGCAGCGTTGAGGTACTAGCAAACATTCAGTACTTC

D: .
V: TRBV7-2
size: few
J: TRBJ2-1
CDR3: CASSISWRDNEQFF
DNA: TGTGCCAGCAGCATAAGTTGGAGGGACAATGAGCAGTTCTTC

D: .
V: TRBV6-2/TRBV6-3
size: few
J: TRBJ2-1
CDR3: CASSYSRGRNEQFF
DNA: TGTGCCAGCAGTTACTCGAGGGGGAGAAATGAGCAGTTCTTC

D: .
V: TRBV7-6
size: medium-sized
J: TRBJ2-7
CDR3: CASSLFAGSEQYF
DNA: TGTGCCAGCAGCTTATTCGCTGGCTCCGAGCAGTACTTC

D: TRBD2
V: TRBV5-1
size: many
J: TRBJ2-3
CDR3: CASSPTLAGVSDTQYF
DNA: TGCGCCAGCAGCCCCACCCTGGCGGGAGTATCAGATACGCAGTATTTT

D: TRBD2
V: TRBV24-1
size: many
J: TRBJ2-1
CDR3: CATSDNEGTSGLQQFF
DNA: TGTGCCACCAGTGATAACGAGGGGACTAGCGGGCTCCAGCAGTTCTTC

D: TRBD2
V: TRBV30
size: few
J: TRBJ2-5
CDR3: CAWSGRTSGLRRQETQYF
DNA: TGTGCCTGGAGTGGAAGGACTAGCGGTCTGAGGAGACAAGAGACCCAGTACTTC

D: TRBD2
V: TRBV10-3
size: few
J: TRBJ2-1
CDR3: CATVLAGGAEQFF
DNA: TGTGCCACCGTCCTAGCGGGAGGGGCTGAGCAGTTCTTC

D: TRBD1
V: TRBV12-3/TRBV12-4
size: few
J: TRBJ2-7
CDR3: CASRAGTGNSYEQYF
DNA: TGTGCCAGCAGAGCCGGGACAGGTAATTCCTACGAGCAGTACTTC

D: .
V: TRBV14
size: few
J: TRBJ1-6
CDR3: CASSQQFNSPLHF
DNA: TGTGCCAGCAGCCAACAGTTTAATTCACCCCTCCACTTT

D: .
V: TRBV3-1
size: few
J: TRBJ1-5
CDR3: CASSQEIDSNQPQHF
DNA: TGTGCCAGCAGCCAAGAAATAGATAGCAATCAGCCCCAGCATTTT

D: .
V: TRBV2
size: medium-sized
J: TRBJ1-1
CDR3: CASSEQLNTEAFF
DNA: TGTGCCAGCAGTGAACAGCTGAACACTGAAGCTTTCTTT

D: .
V: TRBV5-1
size: .
J: TRBJ2-4
CDR3: CASSLAGQPDKNIQYF
DNA: TGCGCCAGCAGCTTGGCCGGGCAGCCTGACAAAAACATTCAGTACTTC

D: .
V: TRBV7-2
size: few
J: TRBJ2-1
CDR3: CASSLGGLSRTYNEQFF
DNA: TGTGCCAGCAGCTTAGGGGGACTGTCAAGGACCTACAATGAGCAGTTCTTC

D: .
V: TRBV12-3/TRBV12-4
size: .
J: TRBJ2-2
CDR3: CASSWSGELFF
DNA: TGTGCCAGCAGTTGGTCCGGGGAGCTGTTTTTT

D: .
V: TRBV25-1
size: many
J: TRBJ2-1
CDR3: CASSLDVGYNEQFF
DNA: TGTGCCAGCAGTTTAGACGTAGGGTACAATGAGCAGTTCTTC

D: .
V: TRBV7-2
size: few
J: TRBJ2-1
CDR3: CASSSNRGLGNEQFF
DNA: TGTGCCAGCAGCTCCAACAGGGGACTAGGCAATGAGCAGTTCTTC